This entry lists 4 T cell receptor beta chains sequenced from one sample in a study of T cells in Graves' hyperthyroidism and ophthalmopathy. RNA transcripts provided the source from which TCR beta CDR3 regions were amplified. TCR CDR3 regions were first amplified by RT-PCR with HTBI primers. A single record per CDR3 protein comes from TCRdb applying MiXCR to the multiplex PCR reads. The table includes around 240,000 distinct CDR3 sequences, about 15% detected once. The material sequenced was blood. These receptors came from a woman aged 18-35 years with Graves' ophthalmopathy.

This clonotype has a count of ten or more. The V and J genes are TRBV7-3 and TRBJ2-7, with D perhaps matching TRBD2 (7 bases). Trimming stripped 6 bases from V and 6 bases from J, with 18 bases between. This CDR3 contains 14 residues. Germline CDR1 SGHTA, CDR2 FQGTGA. Here the CDR3 reads CASSLQGGLGEQYF. The CDR3 bases are TGTGCCAGCAGTCTACAGGGAGGGTTGGGCGAGCAGTACTTC.

This clonotype was detected only a few times. The rearrangement uses TRBV19 and TRBJ2-3; 13 positions match TRBD2. Per germline, CDR1 LNHDA and CDR2 SQIVND (reference sequence). The ends lost 5 bases at V and 2 bases at J; junction bases unmatched: 7. The CDR3 has 17 amino acids. The CDR3 DNA reads as TGTGCCAGTAGTCCCTACGGACTAGCGGGGGACACAGATACGCAGTATTTT. This codes for CASSPYGLAGDTDTQYF. The full variable domain, rest sourced from reference TRBV19 and TRBJ2-3, is DGGITQSPKYLFRKEGQNVTLSCEQNLNHDAMYWYRQDPGQGLRLIYYSQIVNDFQKGDIAEGYSVSREKKESFPLTVTSAQKNPTAFYLCASSPYGLAGDTDTQYFGPGTRLTVL.

This clonotype has a count of ten or more. DNA of the CDR3: TGTGCCAGCAGTTACTCCAGCCCGGGACAGACAAATTCACCCCTCCACTTT. Amino acid sequence: CASSYSSPGQTNSPLHF. V gene TRBV6-2 or TRBV6-3 combines with J gene TRBJ1-6, with TRBD1 identical over 7 bases. V trimming: 0 bases; J trimming: 7 bases; junction bases outside the gene matches: 9. Germline V gives CDR1 MNHEY, CDR2 SVGEGT. CDR3 length: 17 amino acids.

This chain connects TRBV19 to TRBJ1-4; 8 bases map to TRBD1. CDR1 and CDR2 (germline): LNHDA, SQIVND (reference sequence). The CDR3 covers 14 residues. V shed 3 bases and J 8 bases; nucleotides not matched to a gene: 5. Here the CDR3 DNA reads TGTGCCAGTAGTATTGGACAGGGCAACGAAAAACTGTTTTTT. It specifies CASSIGQGNEKLFF.